This T cell receptor beta chain is drawn from a study of blood T cells in healthy people across ages. The second PCR ran roughly 6 to 11 cycles with a sample-barcoded 5' primer and J-beta primers. TCRdb reprocessed the 5' RACE reads with MiXCR, giving one entry per CDR3 protein. Among around 940,000 distinct CDR3 sequences listed, 51% were seen once. This clonotype was counted only a few times. The CDR3 is 13 residues long. Trimming stripped 3 bases from V and 7 bases from J, with 10 bases between. Germline assignment: CDR1 MNHEY and CDR2 SMNVEV (reference sequence). The origin of this receptor is a woman in her sixties or seventies in good health. Input material: blood. The V call is TRBV27, the J call TRBJ2-1; maybe TRBD1 (6 bases). The CDR3 coding sequence is TGTGCCAGCAGTTTGGGGGCTTGGAATGAGCAGTTCTTC. Residues: CASSLGAWNEQFF.